Presented here are 9 T cell receptor beta chains from one specimen sequenced in a study of OX40 agonist ivuxolimab in advanced cancers. Produced via immunoSEQ multiplex PCR; TCRdb's table is partial and in-frame only. The sample shows about 60,000 clones, more than 80% of them seen only once. The sample consisted of CD4+ or CD8+ T cells sorted from blood, taken in a trial of the OX40 agonist ivuxolimab. The receptors shown here come from an adult with an advanced solid tumor such as melanoma, head and neck, liver or kidney cancer.

The chain carries TRBV5-1 and TRBJ2-7, with 8 bases matching TRBD2. The V gene's germline CDR1 is SGHRS and CDR2 YFSETQ. The junction had 3 bases not matched to a gene; V was cut back by 4 bases and J by 3 bases. The CDR3 runs 13 residues. DNA for the CDR3: TGCGCCAGCAGCCAACGGGGGGGCTACGAGCAGTACTTC. Translated: CASSQRGGYEQYF.

The rearrangement joins TRBV7-9 to TRBJ2-3; D is unclear. The CDR3 totals 12 residues. Germline CDR1 reads SEHNR; CDR2 reads FQNEAQ (reference sequence). V lost 3 bases, J lost 14 bases, and 15 bases lay in between. The CDR3: CASSLRTPVVYF. In DNA form, the CDR3 reads TGTGCCAGCAGCTTGCGGACCCCCGTAGTGTATTTT.

The chain couples TRBV9 to TRBJ2-3; 12 nucleotides match TRBD2. Germline-derived CDR1 and CDR2 are SGDLS and YYNGEE. Trimming at V came to 6 bases and at J to 5 bases, leaving 7 bases not matched to a gene. The CDR3 has 15 residues. CDR3 sequence reads: CASTSTGLAGDTQYF. In DNA form, the CDR3 reads TGTGCCAGCACATCGACGGGACTAGCGGGAGATACGCAGTATTTT.

This clone has only a few counts. J is TRBJ2-1 and V is TRBV7-9; D call uncertain. The V end lost 0 bases, the J end lost 4 bases, and 7 bases lay between the germline ends. Germline V gives CDR1 SEHNR, CDR2 FQNEAQ (reference sequence). The length of the CDR3 is 14 residues. CDR3 in DNA: TGTGCCAGCAGCTTAGCGGAGCAGTACAATGAGCAGTTCTTC. This gives the protein CASSLAEQYNEQFF.

This sequence joins TRBV5-4 and TRBJ2-1; unclear D gene. Germline V gene sequence: CDR1 SGHNT, CDR2 YYREEE (reference sequence). CDR3 size: 15 residues. Trimming cost V 4 bases and J 5 bases, with 16 bases left between them. The CDR3 is CASSQEVGWNNEQFF. CDR3 in DNA: TGTGCCAGCAGCCAAGAGGTGGGGTGGAACAATGAGCAGTTCTTC.

V is TRBV30 and J is TRBJ1-2; D ambiguous. The length of the CDR3 is 15 residues. Trimming cost V 3 bases and J 3 bases, with 17 bases left between them. CDR1 GTSNPN and CDR2 SVGIG come from the germline V gene (reference sequence). CDR3 in amino acids: CAWSPPALRDYGYTF. The CDR3 coding sequence is TGTGCCTGGAGCCCTCCTGCCTTGCGGGACTATGGCTACACCTTC.

The chain recombines TRBV9 with TRBJ1-2; 7 bases agree with TRBD1. This CDR3 region has 16 residues. V dropped 0 bases and J dropped 4; count of bases not matched to a gene: 9. CDR1 and CDR2 (germline): SGDLS, YYNGEE. The CDR3: CASSVGGQATAYGYTF. The DNA for the CDR3 is TGTGCCAGCAGCGTAGGCGGACAGGCCACTGCCTATGGCTACACCTTC.

The chain is built from TRBV5-1 and TRBJ2-1, with D maybe TRBD1 (6 bases). Germline V CDR1 and CDR2: SGHRS, YFSETQ. CDR3 size: 16 residues. Trimming left V 1 base short and J 0 bases short, with 11 bases between. Here the CDR3 DNA reads TGCGCCAGCAGCTTGAATACAGGGAGCTCCTACAATGAGCAGTTCTTC. Amino acids: CASSLNTGSSYNEQFF.

The chain joins TRBV18 to TRBJ2-7; D not resolved. The V gene's germline CDR1 is KGHSH and CDR2 LQKENI. The length of the CDR3 is 13 residues. CDR3 sequence reads: CASSQPASEEQCV. The CDR3 nucleotides are TGTGCCAGCTCACAACCGGCCTCTGAGGAGCAGTGCGTC.